Listed below are T cell receptor beta chains from one sample, sequenced in a study of Graves' ophthalmopathy and Graves' hyperthyroidism. From the multiplex PCR reads, TCRdb called clonotypes with MiXCR, one entry per CDR3 protein. This table holds some 390,000 distinct CDR3 sequences, 15% to 20% found once. Sequencing was performed on peripheral blood. The source of these receptors is a woman aged 18-30 years with Graves' ophthalmopathy. Each CDR3 is given with its conserved first and last residue. D genes are given only for firm matches. Only some rows state a clone size, as once, few, many or a class for expanded clones.

d_call j_call v_call clone_size cdr3_nt cdr3_aa
NA TRBJ1-3 TRBV24-1 many TGTGCCACCAGTGTAGCGGGCCACTCTGGAAACACCATATATTTT CATSVAGHSGNTIYF
TRBD1 TRBJ1-2 TRBV6-5 NA TGTGCCAGCAGTTACGGGGACAGGGCCCCCCATGGCTACACCTTC CASSYGDRAPHGYTF
TRBD1 TRBJ1-2 TRBV6-2/TRBV6-3 many TGTGCCAGCAGCTACGGGTCAGTCAGGGGGCATCCTGGCTACACCTTC CASSYGSVRGHPGYTF
TRBD1 TRBJ2-5 TRBV12-3/TRBV12-4 many TGTGCCAGCAGCCCCGGGACAGGGGGAATGGAGACCCAGTACTTC CASSPGTGGMETQYF
NA TRBJ2-5 TRBV2 many TGTGCCAGCAGCCAGGTCGGACAGTGGAAAGAGACCCAGTACTTC CASSQVGQWKETQYF
TRBD1 TRBJ2-7 TRBV6-5 many TGTGCCAGCACCATCTTTGCCGGGACAGCCTCCTACGAGCAGTACTTC CASTIFAGTASYEQYF
TRBD1 TRBJ2-7 TRBV11-2 many TGTGCCAGCAGCCATGGGACAGGTCTCTTCTACGAGCAGTACTTC CASSHGTGLFYEQYF
TRBD1 TRBJ2-7 TRBV4-1 many TGCGCCAGCAGCCAGAAATCAGGACAGGGAGGTTCCTACGAGCAGTACTTC CASSQKSGQGGSYEQYF
TRBD2 TRBJ2-5 TRBV9 many TGTGCCAGCAGCGTAGCCCCGACTAGCCTAGAGACCCAGTACTTC CASSVAPTSLETQYF
TRBD1 TRBJ1-2 TRBV7-2 many TGTGCCAGCAGCAACAACAGGGGGCAGGACTATGGCTACACCTTC CASSNNRGQDYGYTF
NA TRBJ2-5 TRBV24-1 NA TGTGCCACCAGTGACCCCAGGGACTCCCAAGAGACCCAGTACTTC CATSDPRDSQETQYF
NA TRBJ1-5 TRBV7-2 many TGTGCCAGCAGCTTAGTCAGGGGGCCCCAGCATTTT CASSLVRGPQHF
TRBD1 TRBJ2-2 TRBV11-2 NA TGTGCCAGCAGGCGTAACAGGGGGCGAAACACCGGGGAGCTGTTTTTT CASRRNRGRNTGELFF
TRBD1 TRBJ1-2 TRBV28 many TGTGCCAGCAGTTTGGCAGACAGGGGCGGTGATGGCTACACCTTC CASSLADRGGDGYTF
TRBD1 TRBJ2-5 TRBV11-2 few TGTGCCAGCAGCACCGGACAGGGGACAGAGACCCAGTACTTC CASSTGQGTETQYF
TRBD1 TRBJ1-2 TRBV12-3/TRBV12-4 few TGTGCCAGCAGTTTTTACAGGGGTTTAGGCTACACCTTC CASSFYRGLGYTF
TRBD1 TRBJ2-2 TRBV12-5 many TGTGCTAGTGGTTTGTCCGGGACAGGGGTGGTCGGGGAGCTGTTTTTT CASGLSGTGVVGELFF
NA TRBJ1-1 TRBV6-5 NA TGTGCCAGCAGTTACTCGAATCAGGGGCCGACAGCTTTCTTT CASSYSNQGPTAFF
NA TRBJ2-3 TRBV15 NA TGTGCCACCAGCAGGGACAGCCGCACAGATACGCAGTATTTT CATSRDSRTDTQYF
NA TRBJ1-5 TRBV7-6 many TGTGCTCGAGGGGCCCATCAGCCCCAGCATTTT CARGAHQPQHF
NA TRBJ1-3 TRBV29-1 NA TGCAGCGGCAGGGAGCCTGGAAACACCATATATTTT CSGREPGNTIYF
NA TRBJ2-4 TRBV7-8 many TGTGCCAGCAGCTTACCAGGAGGGCCCCAAGCCAAAAACATTCAGTACTTC CASSLPGGPQAKNIQYF
TRBD1 TRBJ1-1 TRBV6-5 many TGTGCCAGCAGTTCACAACCGGGACAGGGGGGGATTGAAGCTTTCTTT CASSSQPGQGGIEAFF
TRBD1 TRBJ2-7 TRBV18 few TGTGCCAGCTCACCTGCCGGGGACAGGGGCTACGAGCAGTACTTC CASSPAGDRGYEQYF
NA TRBJ1-1 TRBV29-1 many TGCAGCGCTCTGGCAGGGAGCGGGAACACTGAAGCTTTCTTT CSALAGSGNTEAFF
NA TRBJ1-6 TRBV6-2/TRBV6-3 many TGTGCCAGCAGAGAGGGTGTGGGTAATTCACCCCTCCACTTT CASREGVGNSPLHF
NA TRBJ2-5 TRBV6-1 many TGTGCCAGCAGGGACCCAAGAAGCGAGACCCAGTACTTC CASRDPRSETQYF
NA TRBJ1-3 TRBV19 many TGTGCCAGTAGTTTGGGAGTCGGAGGCGCTGGAAACACCATATATTTT CASSLGVGGAGNTIYF
NA TRBJ2-7 TRBV28 many TGTGCCAGCAGTGAGGCGGGAACGAGGGACTTC CASSEAGTRDF
NA TRBJ1-2 TRBV6-1 many TGTGCCAGCAGGGACAGCTACTATGGCTACACCTTC CASRDSYYGYTF
NA TRBJ2-5 TRBV12-3/TRBV12-4 many TGTGCCAGCAGTTTAATTAGCGGATTCACTGATGAGACCCAGTACTTC CASSLISGFTDETQYF
NA TRBJ2-2 TRBV6-4 NA TGTGCCAGCAGCGACTCTACTAGCACCGGGGAGCTGTTTTTT CASSDSTSTGELFF
NA TRBJ2-7 TRBV5-1 many TGCGCCAGCAGCTTGGTGGGAGGAACCTACGAGCAGTACTTC CASSLVGGTYEQYF
NA TRBJ2-5 TRBV12-3/TRBV12-4 many TGTGCCAGCAGTTTAAAGGCACGGGAGACCCAGTACTTC CASSLKARETQYF
TRBD1 TRBJ1-2 TRBV20-1 many TGCAGTGCTCCCAGAGAGAGACAGGGCTTTTATGGCTACACCTTC CSAPRERQGFYGYTF
NA TRBJ1-3 TRBV6-5 many TGTGCCAGCAGGGGAGGGGGCTCTGGAAACACCATATATTTT CASRGGGSGNTIYF
NA TRBJ1-1 TRBV20-1 many TGCTCCCCCCGGAGTCCATCGGGGGTTACCAACTCTTTCTTT CSPRSPSGVTNSFF
NA TRBJ2-5 TRBV7-3 NA TGTGCCAGCAGCTCCCTTTTGAACAGGCACCAAGAGACCCAGTACTTC CASSSLLNRHQETQYF
NA TRBJ2-5 TRBV18 many TGTGCCAGCTCAAACCTGGAGAAAGAGACCCAGTACTTC CASSNLEKETQYF
TRBD1 TRBJ1-5 TRBV19 many TGTGCCAGTAGCAGACAGGGGGCTAACAATCAGCCCCAGCATTTT CASSRQGANNQPQHF
NA TRBJ2-5 TRBV6-2/TRBV6-3 many TGTGCCAGCAGTGGGGACCTTGACTCGTGGACCCAGTACTTC CASSGDLDSWTQYF
NA TRBJ2-5 TRBV20-1 many TGCAGTTCCTCGGGGTCCCAAGAGACCCAGTACTTC CSSSGSQETQYF
NA TRBJ2-5 TRBV6-5 many TGTGCCAGCAGTTACTGGGCCGGGGACATGTACCAAGAGACCCAGTACTTC CASSYWAGDMYQETQYF
TRBD2 TRBJ2-5 TRBV2 NA TGTGCCAGCAGGAAGCGGGAGGACCAAGAGACCCAGTACTTC CASRKREDQETQYF
NA TRBJ2-2 TRBV29-1 many TGCAGCGTTCTCCGGAACACCGGGGAGCTGTTTTTT CSVLRNTGELFF
TRBD1 TRBJ1-5 TRBV20-1 many TGCAGTGCTAGAGGGACAGGACTTAGCAATCAGCCCCAGCATTTT CSARGTGLSNQPQHF
NA TRBJ1-1 TRBV12-3/TRBV12-4 many TGTGCCAGCAGTCAGAGGACACGAGTCCCTGAAGCTTTCTTT CASSQRTRVPEAFF
NA TRBJ1-6 TRBV13 many TGTGCCAGCAGCTCGACAGGCCCCGCCGAACCCCTCCACTTT CASSSTGPAEPLHF
NA TRBJ1-3 TRBV12-3/TRBV12-4 NA TGTGCCAGCAGCTTCTCAGGGTTAGGAAACACCATATATTTT CASSFSGLGNTIYF
TRBD1 TRBJ2-5 TRBV7-8 many TGTGCCAGCAGCCAAAAACAGGGGAAGGTAGAGACCCAGTACTTC CASSQKQGKVETQYF
NA TRBJ1-1 TRBV5-1 many TGCGCCAGCAGAAACAGGGTGAACACTGAAGCTTTCTTT CASRNRVNTEAFF
TRBD2 TRBJ2-5 TRBV7-2 many TGTGCCAGCAGCTTAGTCCCCGGGACTAGCGGGGGGCAAGAGACCCAGTACTTC CASSLVPGTSGGQETQYF
NA TRBJ1-6 TRBV15 few TGTGCCACCAGCAGAGATCGCGTGGATCTCAATTCACCCCTCCACTTT CATSRDRVDLNSPLHF
TRBD1 TRBJ2-5 TRBV6-4 NA TGTGCCAGGACAGGGGGAGAGACCCAGTACTTC CARTGGETQYF